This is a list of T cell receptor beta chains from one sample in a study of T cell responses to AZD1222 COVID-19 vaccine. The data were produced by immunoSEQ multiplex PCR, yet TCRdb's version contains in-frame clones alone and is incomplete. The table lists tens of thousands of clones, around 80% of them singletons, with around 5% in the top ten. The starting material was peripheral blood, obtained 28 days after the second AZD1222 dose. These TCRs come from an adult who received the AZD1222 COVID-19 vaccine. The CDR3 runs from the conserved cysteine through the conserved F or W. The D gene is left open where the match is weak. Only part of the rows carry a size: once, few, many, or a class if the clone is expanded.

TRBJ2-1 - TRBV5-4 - CASSLSPRDNEQFF TGTGCCAGCAGCTTGAGTCCCCGCGACAATGAGCAGTTCTTC
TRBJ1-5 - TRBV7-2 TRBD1 CASSSGQANQPQHF TGTGCCAGCAGCTCCGGACAGGCCAATCAGCCCCAGCATTTT
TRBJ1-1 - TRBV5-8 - CASSSTENPEAFF TGTGCCAGCAGCTCGACAGAAAATCCTGAAGCTTTCTTT
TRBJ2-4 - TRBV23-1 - CASSGDADDIQYF TGCGCCAGCAGTGGGGACGCGGATGACATTCAGTACTTC
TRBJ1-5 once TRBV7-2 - CASSPDIQPQHF TGTGCCAGCAGCCCCGACATCCAGCCCCAGCATTTT
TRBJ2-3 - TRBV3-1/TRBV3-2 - CASSWTGDTQYF TGTGCCAGCAGCTGGACGGGAGATACGCAGTATTTT
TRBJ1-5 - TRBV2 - CASSMGLNQPQHF TGTGCCAGCAGTATGGGGTTAAATCAGCCCCAGCATTTT
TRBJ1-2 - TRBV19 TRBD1 CASSQTGVYGYTF TGTGCCAGTAGCCAGACAGGGGTCTATGGCTACACCTTC
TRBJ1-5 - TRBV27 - CASSSSGGGDQPQHF TGTGCCAGCAGTTCCTCGGGCGGGGGGGACCAGCCCCAGCATTTT
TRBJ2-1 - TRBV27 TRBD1 CASSFHSGQGINEQFF TGTGCCAGCAGTTTTCATTCAGGACAGGGAATCAATGAGCAGTTCTTC
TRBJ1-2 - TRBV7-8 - CASSLARSEGYTF TGTGCCAGCAGCTTAGCACGTTCTGAAGGCTACACCTTC
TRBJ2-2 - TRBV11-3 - CASSRQNTGELFF TGTGCCAGCAGCAGACAGAACACCGGGGAGCTGTTTTTT
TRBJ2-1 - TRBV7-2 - CASSLWQGRNEQFF TGTGCCAGCAGCTTATGGCAGGGAAGGAATGAGCAGTTCTTC
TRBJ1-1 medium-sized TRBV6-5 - CASSPGSRITEAFF TGTGCCAGCAGTCCAGGGAGTAGGATCACTGAAGCTTTCTTT
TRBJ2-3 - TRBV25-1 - CASTEVSTDTQYF TGTGCCAGCACCGAAGTCTCCACAGATACGCAGTATTTT
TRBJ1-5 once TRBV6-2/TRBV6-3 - CASSLTRAENQPQHF TGTGCCAGCAGCCTGACACGGGCGGAGAATCAGCCCCAGCATTTT
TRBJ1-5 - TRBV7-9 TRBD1 CASSLGTGVRNQPQHF TGTGCCAGCAGCTTAGGGACAGGGGTTCGGAATCAGCCCCAGCATTTT
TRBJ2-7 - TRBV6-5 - CASRGGSAQGQYF TGTGCCAGCAGGGGGGGCTCCGCGCAAGGGCAGTACTTC
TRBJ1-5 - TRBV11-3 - CASSSPSGPPVSPQHF TGTGCCAGCAGCTCCCCGTCTGGGCCCCCCGTTTCCCCCCAGCATTTT
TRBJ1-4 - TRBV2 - CASSAQGLGEKLFF TGTGCCAGCAGCGCCCAGGGGCTCGGTGAAAAACTGTTTTTT
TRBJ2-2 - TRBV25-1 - CASTPLGNTGELFF TGTGCCAGCACCCCTTTGGGGAACACCGGGGAGCTGTTTTTT
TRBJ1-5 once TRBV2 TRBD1 CASSSLDRGNQPQHF TGTGCCAGCAGTAGTTTGGACAGGGGTAATCAGCCCCAGCATTTT
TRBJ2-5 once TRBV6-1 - CASSEGWGIQETQYF TGTGCCAGCAGTGAAGGTTGGGGGATCCAAGAGACCCAGTACTTC
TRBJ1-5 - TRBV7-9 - CASSFGDGSQHF TGTGCCAGCAGCTTTGGGGACGGGTCCCAGCATTTT
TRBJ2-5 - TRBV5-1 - CASSLAMETQYF TGCGCCAGCAGCTTGGCCATGGAGACCCAGTACTTC
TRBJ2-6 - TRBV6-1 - CASSARGNSGANVLTF TGTGCCAGCAGTGCACGGGGGAACTCTGGGGCCAACGTCCTGACTTTC
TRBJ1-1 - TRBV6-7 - CASGEQNMNTEAFF TGTGCCAGCGGAGAACAGAACATGAACACTGAAGCTTTCTTT
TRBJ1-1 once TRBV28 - CASSLIQGLAFF TGTGCCAGCAGTTTAATCCAGGGGCTAGCTTTCTTT
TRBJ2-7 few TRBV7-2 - CASSLVRGSSYEQYF TGTGCCAGCAGCTTAGTACGGGGGAGCTCCTACGAGCAGTACTTC
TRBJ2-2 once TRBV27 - CASRDRGTGELFF TGTGCCAGTCGCGATAGGGGAACCGGGGAGCTGTTTTTT
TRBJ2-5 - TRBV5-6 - CASSPFSGSGETQYF TGTGCCAGCAGCCCCTTTTCGGGAAGCGGGGAGACCCAGTACTTC
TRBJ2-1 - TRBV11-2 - CASSFTGSSYNEQFF TGTGCCAGCAGCTTTACAGGGTCCTCCTACAATGAGCAGTTCTTC
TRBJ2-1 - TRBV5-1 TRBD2 CASSWSGGSYNEQFF TGCGCCAGCAGCTGGAGCGGGGGGTCATACAATGAGCAGTTCTTC
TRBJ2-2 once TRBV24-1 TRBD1 CATSDFRTGPNTGELFF TGTGCCACCAGTGATTTCCGGACAGGGCCAAACACCGGGGAGCTGTTTTTT
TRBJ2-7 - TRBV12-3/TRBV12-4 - CASSLWDEQYF TGTGCCAGCAGTTTATGGGACGAGCAGTACTTC
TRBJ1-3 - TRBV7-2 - CASSLGLGNTIYF TGTGCCAGCAGCCTAGGGTTGGGAAACACCATATATTTT
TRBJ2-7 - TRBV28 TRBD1 CASSLVGTGSYEQYF TGTGCCAGCAGTTTAGTCGGGACAGGGTCCTACGAGCAGTACTTC
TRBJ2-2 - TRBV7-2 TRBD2 CASRGTSGRRGVAGELFF TGTGCCAGTCGAGGGACTAGCGGGAGAAGGGGCGTGGCCGGGGAGCTGTTTTTT
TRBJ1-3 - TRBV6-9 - CASSSKGFQWAGNTIYF TGTGCCAGCAGTTCGAAAGGTTTTCAGTGGGCTGGAAACACCATATATTTT
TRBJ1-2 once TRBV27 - CASSLGRGAGGYTF TGTGCCAGCAGCCTTGGCCGGGGGGCGGGGGGCTACACCTTC
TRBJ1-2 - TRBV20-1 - CSARERALF TGCAGTGCTAGAGAGAGGGCTCTCTTC
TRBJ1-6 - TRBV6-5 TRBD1 CASNVGQNNSPLHF TGTGCCAGCAACGTGGGACAGAATAATTCACCCCTCCACTTT
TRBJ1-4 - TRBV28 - CAISGTLNEKLFF TGTGCCATCTCCGGGACCCTTAATGAAAAACTGTTTTTT
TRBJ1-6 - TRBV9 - CASSPGVGNSPLHF TGTGCCAGCAGCCCAGGTGTAGGTAATTCACCCCTCCACTTT
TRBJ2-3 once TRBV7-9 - CASSFFSLSSTDTQYF TGTGCCAGCAGCTTTTTTTCACTTTCTAGCACAGATACGCAGTATTTT
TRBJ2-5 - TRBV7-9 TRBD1 CASSFRGQGKETQYF TGTGCCAGCAGCTTTCGTGGACAGGGCAAAGAGACCCAGTACTTC
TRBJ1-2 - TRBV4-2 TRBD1 CASSQARTGGSGYTF TGTGCCAGCAGCCAAGCCCGGACAGGGGGAAGTGGCTACACCTTC
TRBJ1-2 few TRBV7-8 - CASSLVQAGSYYGYTF TGTGCCAGCAGCTTAGTGCAGGCAGGGTCGTACTATGGCTACACCTTC
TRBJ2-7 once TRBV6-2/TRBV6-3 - CASSTMRVPYEQYF TGTGCCAGCAGTACTATGAGGGTCCCCTACGAGCAGTACTTC
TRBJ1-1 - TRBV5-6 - CASSLIETEAFF TGTGCCAGCAGCTTGATTGAAACTGAAGCTTTCTTT
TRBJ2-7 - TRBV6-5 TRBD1 CASSYAGQGGYEQYF TGTGCCAGCAGTTATGCGGGACAGGGTGGGTACGAGCAGTACTTC
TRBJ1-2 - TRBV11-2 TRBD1 CASSILQGYGYTF TGTGCCAGCAGCATATTACAGGGGTATGGCTACACCTTC
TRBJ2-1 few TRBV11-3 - CASSPRPGAYNEQVF TGTGCCAGCAGCCCAAGGCCAGGGGCTTACAATGAGCAGGTCTTC
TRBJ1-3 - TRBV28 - CASSLELGNTIYF TGTGCCAGCAGTTTAGAGCTTGGAAACACCATATATTTT
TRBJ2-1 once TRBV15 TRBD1 CATSREQGVYNEQFF TGTGCCACCAGCAGAGAACAGGGGGTTTACAATGAGCAGTTCTTC